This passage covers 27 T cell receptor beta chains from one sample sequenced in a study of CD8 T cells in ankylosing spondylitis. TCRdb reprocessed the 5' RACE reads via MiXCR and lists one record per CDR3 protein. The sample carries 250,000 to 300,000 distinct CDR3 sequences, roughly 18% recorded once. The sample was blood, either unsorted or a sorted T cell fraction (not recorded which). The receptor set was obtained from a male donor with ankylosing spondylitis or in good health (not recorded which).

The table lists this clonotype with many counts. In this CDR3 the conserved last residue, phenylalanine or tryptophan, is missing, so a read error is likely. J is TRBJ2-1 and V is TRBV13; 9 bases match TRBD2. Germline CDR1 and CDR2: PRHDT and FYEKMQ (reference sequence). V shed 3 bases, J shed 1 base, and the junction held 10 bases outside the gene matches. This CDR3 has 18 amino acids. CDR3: CASSLISLAGQSYNEQFL. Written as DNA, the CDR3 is TGTGCCAGCAGCTTGATTAGTCTAGCGGGACAGTCCTACAATGAGCAGTTCCTC.

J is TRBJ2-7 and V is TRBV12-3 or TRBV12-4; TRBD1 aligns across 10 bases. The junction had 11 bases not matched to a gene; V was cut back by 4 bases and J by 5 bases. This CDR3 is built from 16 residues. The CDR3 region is CASSSSGTGVADEQYF. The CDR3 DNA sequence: TGTGCCAGCAGTTCTTCAGGGACAGGGGTAGCTGACGAGCAGTACTTC.

The CDR3 DNA reads TGTGCCAGCACTCTAGCGGGAGCTGAGCAGTTCTTC. It encodes CASTLAGAEQFF. This sequence joins TRBV6-2 or TRBV6-3 and TRBJ2-1; 10 nucleotides line up with TRBD2. CDR1 MNHEY and CDR2 SVGEGT come from the germline V gene. Trimming cost V 7 bases and J 9 bases; bases outside gene matches: 3. This CDR3 contains 12 residues.

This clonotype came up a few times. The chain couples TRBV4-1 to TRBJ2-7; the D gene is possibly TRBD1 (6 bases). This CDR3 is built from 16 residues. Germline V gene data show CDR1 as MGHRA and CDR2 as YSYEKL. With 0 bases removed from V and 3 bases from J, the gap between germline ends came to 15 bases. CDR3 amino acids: CASSQDQGNLGYEQYF. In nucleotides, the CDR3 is TGCGCCAGCAGCCAAGATCAGGGGAATTTAGGCTACGAGCAGTACTTC.

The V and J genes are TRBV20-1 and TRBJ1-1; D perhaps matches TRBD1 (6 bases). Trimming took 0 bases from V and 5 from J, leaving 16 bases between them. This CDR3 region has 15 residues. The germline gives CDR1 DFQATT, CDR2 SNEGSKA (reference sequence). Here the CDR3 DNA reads TGCAGTGCTAGAGATATGGCAGGGGAGGGGACTGAAGCTTTCTTT. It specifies CSARDMAGEGTEAFF.

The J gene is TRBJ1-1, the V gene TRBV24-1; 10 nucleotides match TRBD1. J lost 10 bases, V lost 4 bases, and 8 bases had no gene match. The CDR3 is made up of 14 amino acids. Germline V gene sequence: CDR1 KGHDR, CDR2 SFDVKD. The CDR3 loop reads CATSEPDRGRGAFF. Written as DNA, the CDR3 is TGTGCCACCAGTGAACCCGACAGGGGGCGAGGAGCTTTCTTT.

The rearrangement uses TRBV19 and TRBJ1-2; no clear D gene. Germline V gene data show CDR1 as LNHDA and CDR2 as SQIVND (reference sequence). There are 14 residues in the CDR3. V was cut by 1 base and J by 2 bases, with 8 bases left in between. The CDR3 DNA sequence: TGTGCCAGTAGTATAGTCCCGGAGAACTATGGCTACACCTTC. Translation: CASSIVPENYGYTF.

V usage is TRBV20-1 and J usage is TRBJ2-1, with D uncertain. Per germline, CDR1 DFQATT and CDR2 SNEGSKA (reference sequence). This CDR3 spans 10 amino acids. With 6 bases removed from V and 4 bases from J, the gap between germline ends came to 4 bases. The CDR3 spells CSARYNEQFF. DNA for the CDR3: TGCAGTGCCAGATACAATGAGCAGTTCTTC.

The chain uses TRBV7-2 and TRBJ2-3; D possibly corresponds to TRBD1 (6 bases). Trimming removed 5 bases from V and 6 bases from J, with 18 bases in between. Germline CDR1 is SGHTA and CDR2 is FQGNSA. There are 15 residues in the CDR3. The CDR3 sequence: CASSPGTTYWDTQYF. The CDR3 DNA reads TGTGCCAGCAGCCCCGGGACAACCTACTGGGATACGCAGTATTTT.

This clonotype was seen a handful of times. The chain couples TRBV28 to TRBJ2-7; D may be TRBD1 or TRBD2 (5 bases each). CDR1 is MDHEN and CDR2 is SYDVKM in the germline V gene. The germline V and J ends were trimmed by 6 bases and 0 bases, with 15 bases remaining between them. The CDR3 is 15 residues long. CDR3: CASSQDTGFSYEQYF. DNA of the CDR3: TGTGCCAGCAGCCAGGACACGGGATTCTCCTACGAGCAGTACTTC. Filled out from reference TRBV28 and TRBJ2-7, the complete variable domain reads DVKVTQSSRYLVKRTGEKVFLECVQDMDHENMFWYRQDPGLGLRLIYFSYDVKMKEKGDIPEGYSVSREKKERFSLILESASTNQTSMYLCASSQDTGFSYEQYFGPGTRLTVT.

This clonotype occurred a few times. The chain's CDR3 is CASSAWDTSGHTQYF. Here the CDR3 DNA reads TGTGCCAGCAGCGCCTGGGACACTAGCGGGCATACGCAGTATTTT. V is TRBV9 and J is TRBJ2-3; 9 nucleotides align to TRBD2. From germline, CDR1 is SGDLS and CDR2 YYNGEE. V dropped 3 bases and J dropped 7; count of bases not matched to a gene: 9. This CDR3 comprises 15 residues.

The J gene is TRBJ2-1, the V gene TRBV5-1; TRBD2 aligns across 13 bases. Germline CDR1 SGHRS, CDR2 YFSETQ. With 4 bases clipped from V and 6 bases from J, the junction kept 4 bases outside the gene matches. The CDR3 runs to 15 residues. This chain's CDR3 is CASSTRLAGGNEQFF. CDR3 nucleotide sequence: TGCGCCAGCAGCACTAGACTAGCGGGAGGCAATGAGCAGTTCTTC.

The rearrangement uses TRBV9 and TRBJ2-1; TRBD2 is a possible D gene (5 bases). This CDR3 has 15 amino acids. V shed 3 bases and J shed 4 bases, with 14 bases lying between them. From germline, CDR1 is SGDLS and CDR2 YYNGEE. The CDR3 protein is CASSEWGAKYNEQFF. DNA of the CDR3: TGTGCCAGCAGCGAATGGGGAGCAAAGTACAATGAGCAGTTCTTC.

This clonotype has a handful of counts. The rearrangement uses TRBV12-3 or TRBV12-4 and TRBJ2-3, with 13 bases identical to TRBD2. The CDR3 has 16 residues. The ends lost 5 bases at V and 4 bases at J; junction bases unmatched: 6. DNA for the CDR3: TGTGCCAGCAGTCCAGGACTAGCGGGAGTTGCAGATACGCAGTATTTT. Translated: CASSPGLAGVADTQYF.

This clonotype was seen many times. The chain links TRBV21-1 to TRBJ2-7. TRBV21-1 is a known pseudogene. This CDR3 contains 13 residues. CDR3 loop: CASSIGRIYEQYF. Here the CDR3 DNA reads TGTGCCAGCAGCATAGGTAGAATCTACGAGCAGTACTTC.

The CDR3 is CASSLLFGTGGRSDTQYF. DNA for the CDR3: TGTGCCAGCAGCTTACTCTTTGGGACAGGGGGCAGATCAGATACGCAGTATTTT. This chain uses TRBV7-8 with TRBJ2-3; 12 bases are shared with TRBD1. The CDR3 is 18 residues long. Germline CDR1 SGHVS, CDR2 FQNEAQ. Trimming cost V 2 bases and J 4 bases; bases outside gene matches: 10.

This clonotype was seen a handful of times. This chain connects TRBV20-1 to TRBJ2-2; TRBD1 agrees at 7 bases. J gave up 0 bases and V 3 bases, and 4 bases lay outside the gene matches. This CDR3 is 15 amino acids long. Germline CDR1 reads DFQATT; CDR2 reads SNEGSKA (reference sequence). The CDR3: CSASQGESNTGELFF. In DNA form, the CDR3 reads TGCAGTGCTAGTCAGGGGGAATCGAACACCGGGGAGCTGTTTTTT.

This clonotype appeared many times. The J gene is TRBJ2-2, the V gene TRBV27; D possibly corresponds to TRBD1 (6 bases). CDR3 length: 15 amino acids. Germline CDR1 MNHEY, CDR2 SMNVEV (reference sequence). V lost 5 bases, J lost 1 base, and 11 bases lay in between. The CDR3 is CASSPTGMNTGELFF. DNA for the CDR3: TGTGCCAGCAGTCCGACAGGAATGAACACCGGGGAGCTGTTTTTT.

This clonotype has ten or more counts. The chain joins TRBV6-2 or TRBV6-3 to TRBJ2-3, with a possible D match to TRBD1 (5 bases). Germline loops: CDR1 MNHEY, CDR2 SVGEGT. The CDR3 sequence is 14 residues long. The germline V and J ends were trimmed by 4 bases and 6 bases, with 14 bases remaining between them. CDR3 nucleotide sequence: TGTGCCAGCAGTTCCGACAGCGATATGGATACGCAGTATTTT. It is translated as CASSSDSDMDTQYF.

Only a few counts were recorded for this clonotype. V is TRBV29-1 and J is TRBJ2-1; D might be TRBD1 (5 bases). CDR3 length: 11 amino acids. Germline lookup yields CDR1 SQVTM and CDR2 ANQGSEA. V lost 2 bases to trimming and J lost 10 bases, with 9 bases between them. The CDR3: CSVEKGQEQFF. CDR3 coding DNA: TGCAGCGTTGAAAAGGGGCAGGAGCAGTTCTTC.

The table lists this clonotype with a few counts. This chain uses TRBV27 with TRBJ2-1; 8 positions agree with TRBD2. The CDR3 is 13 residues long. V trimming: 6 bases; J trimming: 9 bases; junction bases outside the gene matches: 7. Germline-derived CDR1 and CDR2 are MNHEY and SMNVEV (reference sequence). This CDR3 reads CASSWGLGSEQFF. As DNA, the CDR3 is TGTGCCAGCAGCTGGGGACTAGGGAGTGAGCAGTTCTTC.

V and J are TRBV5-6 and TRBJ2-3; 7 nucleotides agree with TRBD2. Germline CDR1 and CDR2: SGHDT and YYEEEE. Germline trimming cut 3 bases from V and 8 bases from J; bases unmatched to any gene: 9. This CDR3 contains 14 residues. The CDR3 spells CASSWMRESGTQYF. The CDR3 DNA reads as TGTGCCAGCAGCTGGATGCGGGAGAGCGGTACGCAGTATTTT.

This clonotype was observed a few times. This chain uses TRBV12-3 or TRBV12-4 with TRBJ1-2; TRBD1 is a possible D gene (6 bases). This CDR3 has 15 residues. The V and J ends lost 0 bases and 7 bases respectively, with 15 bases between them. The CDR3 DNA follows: TGTGCCAGCAGTTTAGCGCCGGGGGGCGCGTTTGGCTACACCTTC. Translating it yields CASSLAPGGAFGYTF.

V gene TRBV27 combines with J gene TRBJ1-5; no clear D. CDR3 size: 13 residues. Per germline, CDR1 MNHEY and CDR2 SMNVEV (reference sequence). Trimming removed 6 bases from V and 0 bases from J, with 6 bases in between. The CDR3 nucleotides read TGTGCCAGCAGGTCCCTTAGCAATCAGCCCCAGCATTTT. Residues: CASRSLSNQPQHF.

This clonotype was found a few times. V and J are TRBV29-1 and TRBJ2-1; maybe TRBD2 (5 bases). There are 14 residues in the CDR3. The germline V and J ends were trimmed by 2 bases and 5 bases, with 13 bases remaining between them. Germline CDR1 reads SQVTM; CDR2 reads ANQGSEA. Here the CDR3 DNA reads TGCAGCGTTGAACCAGCGGACGCAAACAATGAGCAGTTCTTC. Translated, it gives CSVEPADANNEQFF.

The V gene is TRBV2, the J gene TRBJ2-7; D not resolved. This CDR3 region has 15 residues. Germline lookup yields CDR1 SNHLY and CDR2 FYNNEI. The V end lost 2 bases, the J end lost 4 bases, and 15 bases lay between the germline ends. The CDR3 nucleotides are TGTGCCAGCAGTGAATCGTCCCGACCCCATTACGAGCAGTACTTC. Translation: CASSESSRPHYEQYF.

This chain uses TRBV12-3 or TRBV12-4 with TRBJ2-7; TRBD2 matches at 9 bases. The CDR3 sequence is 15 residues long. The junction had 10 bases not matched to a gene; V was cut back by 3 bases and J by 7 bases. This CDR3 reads CASSFLAGGSVEQYF. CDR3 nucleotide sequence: TGTGCCAGCAGTTTTTTGGCGGGAGGGTCCGTTGAGCAGTACTTC.